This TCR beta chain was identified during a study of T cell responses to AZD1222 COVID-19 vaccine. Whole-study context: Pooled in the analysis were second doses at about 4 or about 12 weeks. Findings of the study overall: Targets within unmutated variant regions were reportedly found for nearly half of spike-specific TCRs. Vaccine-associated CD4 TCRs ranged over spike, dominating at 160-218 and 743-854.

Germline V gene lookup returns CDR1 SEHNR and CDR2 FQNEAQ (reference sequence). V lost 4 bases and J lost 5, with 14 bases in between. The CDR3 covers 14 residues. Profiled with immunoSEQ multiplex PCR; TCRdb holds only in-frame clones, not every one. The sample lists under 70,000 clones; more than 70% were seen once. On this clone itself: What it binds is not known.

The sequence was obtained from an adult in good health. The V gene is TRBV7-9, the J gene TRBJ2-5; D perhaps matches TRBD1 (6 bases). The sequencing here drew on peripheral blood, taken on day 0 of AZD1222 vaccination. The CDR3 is CASSSRGSRETQYF. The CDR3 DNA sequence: TGTGCCAGCAGCTCGAGGGGGAGCAGGGAGACCCAGTACTTC.